This T cell receptor (beta chain) stems from a study of human thymus T cells. Overall study results and limits: What appeared biased in thymic and blood repertoires was the usage of V and J genes.

Details on this clone: No antigen is known for it.

All available leukocytes, rather than a set cell count, yielded the blood DNA. Clones were sequenced by immunoSEQ multiplex PCR, and TCRdb holds only the in-frame ones, with some missing. The sample holds under 70,000 clones, nearly 95% seen once. Per the germline V gene, CDR1 is MNHEY and CDR2 is SVGAGI. This CDR3 spans 15 amino acids. V shed 6 bases and J shed 0 bases, with 12 bases lying between them. The chain has TRBV6-5 and TRBJ1-3; D is undetermined. The sequence derives from a boy younger than two with a congenital heart defect but otherwise immunologically healthy. The sample comprised blood. CDR3 protein: CASSRGRISGNTIYF. The DNA of the CDR3 is TGTGCCAGCAGCCGAGGACGGATCTCTGGAAACACCATATATTTT.